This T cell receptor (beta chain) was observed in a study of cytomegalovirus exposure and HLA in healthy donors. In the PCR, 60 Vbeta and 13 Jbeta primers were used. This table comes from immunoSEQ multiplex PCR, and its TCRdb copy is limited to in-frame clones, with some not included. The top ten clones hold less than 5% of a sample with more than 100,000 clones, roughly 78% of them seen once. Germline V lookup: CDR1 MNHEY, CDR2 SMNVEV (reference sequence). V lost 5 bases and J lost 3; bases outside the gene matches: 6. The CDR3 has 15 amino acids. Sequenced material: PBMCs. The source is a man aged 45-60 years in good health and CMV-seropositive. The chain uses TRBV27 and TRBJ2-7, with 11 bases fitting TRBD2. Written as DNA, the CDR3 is TGTGCCAGCAGTGGAGGGACTAGCGGCTACTACGAGCAGTACTTC. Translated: CASSGGTSGYYEQYF.